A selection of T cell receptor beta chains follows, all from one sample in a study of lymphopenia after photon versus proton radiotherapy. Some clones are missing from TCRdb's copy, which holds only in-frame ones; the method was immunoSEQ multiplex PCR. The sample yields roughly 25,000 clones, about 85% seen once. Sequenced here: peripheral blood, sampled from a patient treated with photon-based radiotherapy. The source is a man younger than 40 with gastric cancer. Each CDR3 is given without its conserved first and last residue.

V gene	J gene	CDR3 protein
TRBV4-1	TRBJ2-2	ASSHSHGAQGATGELF
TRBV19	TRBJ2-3	ASNQGASTDTQY
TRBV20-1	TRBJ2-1	SVRSDNEQF
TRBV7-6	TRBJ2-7	ASSLGWDINYEQY
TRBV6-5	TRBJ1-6	ASSWDSARTSPLH
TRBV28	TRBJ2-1	ASSSMGQGAYNEQF
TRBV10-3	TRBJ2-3	AISGGQGGSTDTQY
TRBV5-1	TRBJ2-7	ASTRDRGPSYEQY
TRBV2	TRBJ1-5	ASSPQSSSNQPQH
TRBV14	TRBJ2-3	ASSQDERLAASTDTQY
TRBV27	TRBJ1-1	ASSFMDRDTEAF
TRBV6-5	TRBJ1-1	ASNTQGALAF
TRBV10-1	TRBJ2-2	ASSEIVFGELF
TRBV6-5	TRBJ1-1	ASSSVQSSVAF
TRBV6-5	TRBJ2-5	ASSPPGRGETQY
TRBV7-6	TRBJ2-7	ASSTTYEQY
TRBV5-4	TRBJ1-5	ASSLGRVGNQPQH
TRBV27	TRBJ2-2	ASRPRVGTGELF
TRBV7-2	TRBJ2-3	ASSTRSGRAGDTQY
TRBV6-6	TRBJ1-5	ASRLGGAGQPQH
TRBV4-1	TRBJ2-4	ASSQEVRAGGSKNIQY
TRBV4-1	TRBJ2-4	ASSQGGALNIQY
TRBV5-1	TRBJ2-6	ASSQQGAGANVLT
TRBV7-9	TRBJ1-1	ASSTRRATEAF
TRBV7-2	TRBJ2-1	ASSLGTGNNEQF
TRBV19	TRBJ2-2	ASSIQSGAGELF
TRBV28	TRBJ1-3	ASSPGQGNTIY
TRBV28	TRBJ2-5	ASSLRQRQETQY
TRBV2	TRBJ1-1	ASSDRGNTEAF
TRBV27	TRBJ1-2	ASSLGATQVGYT